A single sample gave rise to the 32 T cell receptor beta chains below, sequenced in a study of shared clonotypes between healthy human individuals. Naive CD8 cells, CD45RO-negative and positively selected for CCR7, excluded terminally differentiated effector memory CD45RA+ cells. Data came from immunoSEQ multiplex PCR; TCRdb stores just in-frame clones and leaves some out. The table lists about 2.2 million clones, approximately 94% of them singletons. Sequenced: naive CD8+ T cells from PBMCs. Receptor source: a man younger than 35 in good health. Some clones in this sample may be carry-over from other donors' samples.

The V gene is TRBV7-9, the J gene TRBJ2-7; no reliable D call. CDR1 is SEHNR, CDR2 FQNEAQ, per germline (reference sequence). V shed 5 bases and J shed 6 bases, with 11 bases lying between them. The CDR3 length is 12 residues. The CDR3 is CASSPASGEQYF. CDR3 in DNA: TGTGCCAGCAGCCCCGCCTCCGGCGAGCAGTACTTC.

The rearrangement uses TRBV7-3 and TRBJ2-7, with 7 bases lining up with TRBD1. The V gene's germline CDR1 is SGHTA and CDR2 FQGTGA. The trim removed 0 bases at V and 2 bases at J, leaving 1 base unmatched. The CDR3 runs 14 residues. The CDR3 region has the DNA TGTGCCAGCAGCTTAACCGGGACAGCCTACGAGCAGTACTTC. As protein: CASSLTGTAYEQYF. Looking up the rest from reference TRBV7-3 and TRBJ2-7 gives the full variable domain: GAGVSQTPSNKVTEKGKYVELRCDPISGHTALYWYRQSLGQGPEFLIYFQGTGAADDSGLPNDRFFAVRPEGSVSTLKIQRTERGDSAVYLCASSLTGTAYEQYFGPGTRLTVT.

CDR3 amino acids: CASSLYRDREREQFF. The CDR3 nucleotides read TGTGCCAGCAGTTTGTACCGGGACAGGGAACGCGAGCAGTTCTTC. This sequence joins TRBV28 and TRBJ2-1, with 9 bases identical to TRBD1. Per the germline V gene, CDR1 is MDHEN and CDR2 is SYDVKM. The V and J ends lost 3 bases and 10 bases, in that order; junction bases with no gene match: 10. The CDR3 runs 15 residues. The variable domain in full, with the rest retrieved from reference TRBV28 and TRBJ2-1, is DVKVTQSSRYLVKRTGEKVFLECVQDMDHENMFWYRQDPGLGLRLIYFSYDVKMKEKGDIPEGYSVSREKKERFSLILESASTNQTSMYLCASSLYRDREREQFFGPGTRLTVL.

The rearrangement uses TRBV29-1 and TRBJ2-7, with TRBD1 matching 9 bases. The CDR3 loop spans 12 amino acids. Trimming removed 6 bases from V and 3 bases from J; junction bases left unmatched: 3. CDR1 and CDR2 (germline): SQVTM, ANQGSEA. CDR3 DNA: TGCAGCGTCACAGGGGGCAACTACGAGCAGTACTTC. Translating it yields CSVTGGNYEQYF.

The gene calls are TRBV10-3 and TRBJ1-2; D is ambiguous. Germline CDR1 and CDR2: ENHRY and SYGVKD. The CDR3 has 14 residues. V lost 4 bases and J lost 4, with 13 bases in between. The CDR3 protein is CAISGLPGSYGYTF. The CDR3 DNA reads TGTGCCATCAGTGGGCTCCCTGGGAGCTATGGCTACACCTTC.

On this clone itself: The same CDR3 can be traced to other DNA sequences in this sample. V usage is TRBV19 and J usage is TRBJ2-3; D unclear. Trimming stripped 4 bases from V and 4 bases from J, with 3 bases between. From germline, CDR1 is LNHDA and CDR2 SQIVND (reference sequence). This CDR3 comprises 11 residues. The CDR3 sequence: CASSTADTQYF. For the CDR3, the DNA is TGTGCCAGTAGTACCGCAGATACGCAGTATTTT.

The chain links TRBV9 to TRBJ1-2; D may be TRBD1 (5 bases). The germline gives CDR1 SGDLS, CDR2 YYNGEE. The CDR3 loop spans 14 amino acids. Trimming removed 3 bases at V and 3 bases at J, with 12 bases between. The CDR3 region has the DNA TGTGCCAGCAGCGACCCAGGGTCCTACTATGGCTACACCTTC. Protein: CASSDPGSYYGYTF.

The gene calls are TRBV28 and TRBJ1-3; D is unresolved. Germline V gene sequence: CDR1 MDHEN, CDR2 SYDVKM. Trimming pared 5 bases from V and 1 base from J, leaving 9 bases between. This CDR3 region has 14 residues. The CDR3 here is CASSPRRSGNTIYF. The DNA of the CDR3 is TGTGCCAGCAGTCCGAGGAGATCTGGAAACACCATATATTTT.

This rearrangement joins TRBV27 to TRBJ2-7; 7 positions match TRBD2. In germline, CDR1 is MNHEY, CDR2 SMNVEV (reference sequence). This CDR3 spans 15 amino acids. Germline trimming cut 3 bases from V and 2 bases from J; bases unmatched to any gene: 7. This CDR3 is CASSLVAGVAYEQYF. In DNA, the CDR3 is TGTGCCAGCAGTTTGGTTGCGGGAGTGGCCTACGAGCAGTACTTC.

CDR3 sequence: CAYGRGSEQYF. In DNA, the CDR3 is TGTGCCTATGGGCGGGGTAGCGAGCAGTACTTC. The genes are TRBV28 and TRBJ2-7; D is possibly TRBD2 (6 bases). V was trimmed by 11 bases and J by 6 bases, leaving 14 bases between them. This CDR3 spans 11 amino acids. CDR1 and CDR2 from the germline V gene are MDHEN and SYDVKM.

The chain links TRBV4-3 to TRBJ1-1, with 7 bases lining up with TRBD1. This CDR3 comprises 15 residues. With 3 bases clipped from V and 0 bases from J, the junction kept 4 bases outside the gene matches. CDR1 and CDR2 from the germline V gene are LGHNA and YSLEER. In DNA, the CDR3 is TGCGCCAGCAGCCATAGGACAGGCATGAACACTGAAGCTTTCTTT. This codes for CASSHRTGMNTEAFF.

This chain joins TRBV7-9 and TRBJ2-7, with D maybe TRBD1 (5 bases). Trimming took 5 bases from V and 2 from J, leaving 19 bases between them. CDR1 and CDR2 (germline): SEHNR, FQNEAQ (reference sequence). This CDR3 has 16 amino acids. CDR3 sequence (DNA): TGTGCCAGCAGCGCCTACGACAGTGAAAAGACCTACGAGCAGTACTTC. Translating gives CASSAYDSEKTYEQYF.

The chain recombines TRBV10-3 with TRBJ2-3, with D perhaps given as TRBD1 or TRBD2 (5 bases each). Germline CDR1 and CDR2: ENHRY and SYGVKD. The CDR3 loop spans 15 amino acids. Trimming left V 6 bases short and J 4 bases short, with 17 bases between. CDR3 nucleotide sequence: TGTGCCATCAGGACTAAAGACAGAAACGCAGATACGCAGTATTTT. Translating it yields CAIRTKDRNADTQYF.

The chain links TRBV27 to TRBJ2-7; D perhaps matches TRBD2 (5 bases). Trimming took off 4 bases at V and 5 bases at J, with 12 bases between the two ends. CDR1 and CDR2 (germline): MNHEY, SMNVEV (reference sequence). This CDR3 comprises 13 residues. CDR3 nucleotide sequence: TGTGCCAGCAGTTCCAGAGGGTTCAACGAGCAGTACTTC. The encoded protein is CASSSRGFNEQYF.

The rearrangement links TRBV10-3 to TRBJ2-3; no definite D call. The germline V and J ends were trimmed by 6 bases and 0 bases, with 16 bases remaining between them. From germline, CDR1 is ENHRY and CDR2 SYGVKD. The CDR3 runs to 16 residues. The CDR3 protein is CAISRHQYDSTDTQYF. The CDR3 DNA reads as TGTGCCATCAGCCGTCATCAATACGATAGCACAGATACGCAGTATTTT.

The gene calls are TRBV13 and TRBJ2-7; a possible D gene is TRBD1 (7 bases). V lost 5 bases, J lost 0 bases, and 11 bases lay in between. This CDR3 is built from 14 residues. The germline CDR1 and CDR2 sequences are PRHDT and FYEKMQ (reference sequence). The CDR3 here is CASSGRDSSYEQYF. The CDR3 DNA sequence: TGTGCCAGCAGCGGGCGGGACAGCTCCTACGAGCAGTACTTC.

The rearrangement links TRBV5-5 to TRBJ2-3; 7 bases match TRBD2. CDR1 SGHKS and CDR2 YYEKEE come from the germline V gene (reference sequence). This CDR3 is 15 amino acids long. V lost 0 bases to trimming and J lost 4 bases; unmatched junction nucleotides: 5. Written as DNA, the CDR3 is TGTGCCAGCAGCTTGGATGCGGGAGCGGCAGATACGCAGTATTTT. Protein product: CASSLDAGAADTQYF. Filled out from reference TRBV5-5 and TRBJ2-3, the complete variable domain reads DAGVTQSPTHLIKTRGQQVTLRCSPISGHKSVSWYQQVLGQGPQFIFQYYEKEERGRGNFPDRFSARQFPNYSSELNVNALLLGDSALYLCASSLDAGAADTQYFGPGTRLTVL.

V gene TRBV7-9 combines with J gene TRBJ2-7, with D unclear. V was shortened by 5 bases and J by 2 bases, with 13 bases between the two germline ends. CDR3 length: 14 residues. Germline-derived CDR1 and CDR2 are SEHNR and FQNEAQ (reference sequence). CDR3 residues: CASSPEVATYEQYF. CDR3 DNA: TGTGCCAGCAGCCCCGAGGTAGCCACCTACGAGCAGTACTTC.

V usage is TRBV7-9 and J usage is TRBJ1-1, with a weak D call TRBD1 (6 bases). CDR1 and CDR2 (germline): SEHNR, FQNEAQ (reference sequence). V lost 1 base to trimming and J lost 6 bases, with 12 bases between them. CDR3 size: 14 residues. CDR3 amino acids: CASSLEGGRAEAFF. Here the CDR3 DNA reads TGTGCCAGCAGCTTAGAGGGGGGTCGGGCTGAAGCTTTCTTT.

CDR3 loop: CASSPGRARSSGNTIYF. The CDR3 DNA is TGCGCCAGCAGCCCGGGCAGGGCACGGTCCTCTGGAAACACCATATATTTT. This chain joins TRBV4-1 and TRBJ1-3; D is perhaps TRBD1 (5 bases). The CDR3 is made up of 17 amino acids. Germline V gene data show CDR1 as MGHRA and CDR2 as YSYEKL. Trimming left V 4 bases short and J 0 bases short, with 16 bases between.

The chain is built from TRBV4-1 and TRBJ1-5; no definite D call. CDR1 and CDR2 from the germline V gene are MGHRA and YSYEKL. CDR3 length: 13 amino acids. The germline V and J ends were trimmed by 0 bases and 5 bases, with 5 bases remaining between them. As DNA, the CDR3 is TGCGCCAGCAGCCAAGATCCTTATCAGCCCCAGCATTTT. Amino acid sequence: CASSQDPYQPQHF.

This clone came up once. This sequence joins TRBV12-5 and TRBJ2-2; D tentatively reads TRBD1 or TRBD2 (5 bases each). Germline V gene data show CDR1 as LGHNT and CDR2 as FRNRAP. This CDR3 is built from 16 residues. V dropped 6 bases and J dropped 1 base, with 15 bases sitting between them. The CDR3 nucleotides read TGTGCTAGTGGCAACGGGACCACTGGGAACACCGGGGAGCTGTTTTTT. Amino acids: CASGNGTTGNTGELFF. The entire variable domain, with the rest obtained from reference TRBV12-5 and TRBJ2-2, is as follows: DARVTQTPRHKVTEMGQEVTMRCQPILGHNTVFWYRQTMMQGLELLAYFRNRAPLDDSGMPKDRFSAEMPDATLATLKIQPSEPRDSAVYFCASGNGTTGNTGELFFGEGSRLTVL.

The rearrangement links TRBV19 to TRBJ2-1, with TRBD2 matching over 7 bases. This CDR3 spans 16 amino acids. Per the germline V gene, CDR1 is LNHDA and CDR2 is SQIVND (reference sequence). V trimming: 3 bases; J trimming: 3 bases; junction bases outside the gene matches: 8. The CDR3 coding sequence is TGTGCCAGTAGTATCTCCGGCGGGAGTATCTACAATGAGCAGTTCTTC. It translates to CASSISGGSIYNEQFF.

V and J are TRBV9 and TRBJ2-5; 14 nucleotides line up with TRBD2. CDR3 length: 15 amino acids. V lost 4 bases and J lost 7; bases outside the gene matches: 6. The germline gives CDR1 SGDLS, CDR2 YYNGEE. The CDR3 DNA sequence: TGTGCCAGCAGCCCGGGGACTAGCGGGAGTATGACCCAGTACTTC. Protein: CASSPGTSGSMTQYF.

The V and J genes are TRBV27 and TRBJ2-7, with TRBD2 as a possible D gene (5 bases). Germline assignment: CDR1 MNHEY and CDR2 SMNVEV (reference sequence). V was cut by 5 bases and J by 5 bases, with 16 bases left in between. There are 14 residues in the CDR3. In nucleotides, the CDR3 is TGTGCCAGCAGTGCCAGTGACGGGGTTCACGAGCAGTACTTC. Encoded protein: CASSASDGVHEQYF.

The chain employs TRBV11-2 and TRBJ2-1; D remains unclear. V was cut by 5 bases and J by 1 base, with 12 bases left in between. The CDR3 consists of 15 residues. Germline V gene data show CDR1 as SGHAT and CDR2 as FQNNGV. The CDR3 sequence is CASSKRRWSYNEQFF. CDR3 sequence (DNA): TGTGCCAGCAGCAAGCGTCGATGGTCCTACAATGAGCAGTTCTTC.

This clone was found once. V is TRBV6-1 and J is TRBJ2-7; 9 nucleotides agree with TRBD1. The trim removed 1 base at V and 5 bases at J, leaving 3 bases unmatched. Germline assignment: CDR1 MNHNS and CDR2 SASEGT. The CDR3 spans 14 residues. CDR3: CASSEGTGDHEQYF. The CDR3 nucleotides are TGTGCCAGCAGTGAAGGGACAGGGGACCACGAGCAGTACTTC.

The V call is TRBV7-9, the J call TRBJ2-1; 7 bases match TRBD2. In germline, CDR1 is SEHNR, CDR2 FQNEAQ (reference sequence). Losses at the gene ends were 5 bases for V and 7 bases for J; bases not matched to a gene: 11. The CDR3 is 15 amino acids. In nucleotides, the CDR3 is TGTGCCAGCAGCCAAACGGGGAGGGGAGGGAATGAGCAGTTCTTC. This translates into CASSQTGRGGNEQFF.

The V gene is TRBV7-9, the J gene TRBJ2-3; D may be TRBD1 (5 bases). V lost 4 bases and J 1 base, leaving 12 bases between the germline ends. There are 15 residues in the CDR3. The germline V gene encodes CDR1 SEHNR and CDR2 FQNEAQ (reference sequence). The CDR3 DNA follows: TGTGCCAGCAGCTATGGGGCAGAAGGCACAGATACGCAGTATTTT. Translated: CASSYGAEGTDTQYF. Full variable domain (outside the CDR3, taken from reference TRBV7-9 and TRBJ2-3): DTGVSQNPRHKITKRGQNVTFRCDPISEHNRLYWYRQTLGQGPEFLTYFQNEAQLEKSRLLSDRFSAERPKGSFSTLEIQRTEQGDSAMYLCASSYGAEGTDTQYFGPGTRLTVL.

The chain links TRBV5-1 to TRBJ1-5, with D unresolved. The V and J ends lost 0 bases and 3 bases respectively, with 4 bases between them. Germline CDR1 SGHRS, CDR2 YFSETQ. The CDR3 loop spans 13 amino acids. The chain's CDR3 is CASSLALNQPQHF. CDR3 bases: TGCGCCAGCAGCTTGGCCCTCAATCAGCCCCAGCATTTT. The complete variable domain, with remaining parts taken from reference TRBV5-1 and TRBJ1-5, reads KAGVTQTPRYLIKTRGQQVTLSCSPISGHRSVSWYQQTPGQGLQFLFEYFSETQRNKGNFPGRFSGRQFSNSRSEMNVSTLELGDSALYLCASSLALNQPQHFGDGTRLSIL.

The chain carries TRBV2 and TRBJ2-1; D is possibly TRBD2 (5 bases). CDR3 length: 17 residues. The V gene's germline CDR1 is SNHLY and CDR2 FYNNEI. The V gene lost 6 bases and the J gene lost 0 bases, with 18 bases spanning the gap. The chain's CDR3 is CASRTSPRGSSYNEQFF. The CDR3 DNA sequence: TGTGCCAGCAGGACTTCCCCTCGGGGAAGCTCCTACAATGAGCAGTTCTTC.

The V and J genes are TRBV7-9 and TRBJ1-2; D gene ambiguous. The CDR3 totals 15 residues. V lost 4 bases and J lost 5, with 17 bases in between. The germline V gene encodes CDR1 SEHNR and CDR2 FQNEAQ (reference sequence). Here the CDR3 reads CASSYRTDPLYGYTF. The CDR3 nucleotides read TGTGCCAGCAGCTACCGGACGGATCCTCTATATGGCTACACCTTC.